These 5 T cell receptor beta chains share one sample of origin, sequenced in a study of blood T cell repertoires in COVID-19. The data were produced by immunoSEQ multiplex PCR, yet TCRdb's version contains in-frame clones alone and is incomplete. The sample contains around 150,000 clones, roughly 87% of which appear only once. Sequencing was performed on peripheral blood. The receptors derive from a woman aged 55-69 years with active or convalescent COVID-19.

The chain uses TRBV4-3 and TRBJ1-4, with D uncertain. Germline CDR1 reads LGHNA; CDR2 reads YSLEER. V lost 0 bases and J 4 bases, leaving 12 bases between the germline ends. The CDR3 is made up of 16 amino acids. The CDR3 nucleotides are TGCGCCAGCAGCCAAGACGGGAGAGCGAGTAATGAAAAACTGTTTTTT. Protein: CASSQDGRASNEKLFF.

CDR3 nucleotides: TGTGCCAGCAGTGAATCCGGGACAGGCAGCCGCGCCCAGTACTTC. Protein sequence: CASSESGTGSRAQYF. The V gene is TRBV25-1, the J gene TRBJ2-5, with TRBD1 identical over 8 bases. The CDR3 sequence is 15 residues long. Germline V gene sequence: CDR1 MGHDK, CDR2 SYGVNS. V shed 1 base and J 9 bases; nucleotides not matched to a gene: 10.

The V gene is TRBV5-4, the J gene TRBJ1-4; D uncertain. CDR1 and CDR2 from the germline V gene are SGHNT and YYREEE (reference sequence). Trimming left V 1 base short and J 5 bases short, with 6 bases between. The CDR3 extends over 13 amino acids. The CDR3 coding sequence is TGTGCCAGCAGCTTGAACACGAATGAAAAACTGTTTTTT. Encoded protein: CASSLNTNEKLFF.

This clone was recorded at least ten times. This chain uses TRBV7-9 with TRBJ2-5, with D hard to call. CDR1 is SEHNR and CDR2 is FQNEAQ in the germline V gene (reference sequence). The CDR3 consists of 15 residues. V was cut by 6 bases and J by 4 bases, with 18 bases left in between. The CDR3 nucleotides are TGTGCCAGCAGACCTCCCTTACGGGTAGGAGAGACCCAGTACTTC. Translated: CASRPPLRVGETQYF.

This clone was seen once. This chain joins TRBV19 and TRBJ1-6; 7 positions agree with TRBD1. The CDR3 extends over 15 amino acids. CDR1 and CDR2 from the germline V gene are LNHDA and SQIVND (reference sequence). Trimming removed 4 bases from V and 7 bases from J; junction bases left unmatched: 7. CDR3: CASSTDRAGNSPLHF. The CDR3 DNA reads TGTGCCAGTAGTACCGACAGGGCTGGCAATTCACCCCTCCACTTT.